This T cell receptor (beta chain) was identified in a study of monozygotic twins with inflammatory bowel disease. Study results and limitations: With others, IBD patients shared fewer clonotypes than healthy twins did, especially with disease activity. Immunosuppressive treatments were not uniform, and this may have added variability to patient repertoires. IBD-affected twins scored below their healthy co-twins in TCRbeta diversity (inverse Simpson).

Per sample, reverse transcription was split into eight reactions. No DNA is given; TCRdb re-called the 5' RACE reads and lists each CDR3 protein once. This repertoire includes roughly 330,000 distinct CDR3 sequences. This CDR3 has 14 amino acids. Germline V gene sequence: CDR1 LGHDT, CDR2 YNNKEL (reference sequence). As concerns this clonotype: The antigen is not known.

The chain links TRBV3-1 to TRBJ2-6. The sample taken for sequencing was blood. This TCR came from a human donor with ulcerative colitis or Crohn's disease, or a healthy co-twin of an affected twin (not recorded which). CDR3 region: CASSQGGGANVLTF.